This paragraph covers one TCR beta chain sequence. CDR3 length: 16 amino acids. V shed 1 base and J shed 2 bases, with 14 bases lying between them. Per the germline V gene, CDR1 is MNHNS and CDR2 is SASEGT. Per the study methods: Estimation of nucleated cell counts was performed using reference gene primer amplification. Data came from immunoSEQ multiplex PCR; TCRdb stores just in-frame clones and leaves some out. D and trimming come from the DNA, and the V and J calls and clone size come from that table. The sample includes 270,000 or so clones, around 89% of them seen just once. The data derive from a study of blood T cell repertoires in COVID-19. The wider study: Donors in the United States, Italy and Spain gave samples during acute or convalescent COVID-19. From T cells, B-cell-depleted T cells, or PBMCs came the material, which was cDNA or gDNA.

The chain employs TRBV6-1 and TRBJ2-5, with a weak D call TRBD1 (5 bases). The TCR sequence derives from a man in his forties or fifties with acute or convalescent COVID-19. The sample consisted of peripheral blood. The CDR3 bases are TGTGCCAGCAGTGAAGTTAGGGGTTACTTACAAGAGACCCAGTACTTC. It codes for CASSEVRGYLQETQYF.